This passage covers 2 T cell receptor beta chains from one sample sequenced in a study of OX40 agonist ivuxolimab in advanced cancers. TCRdb's table, derived via immunoSEQ multiplex PCR, lists solely in-frame clones and lacks some. Seen here are over 15,000 clones, 60% to 85% observed once, and the top ten hold just over 45%. Material: CD4+ or CD8+ T cells sorted from blood, obtained in a trial of the OX40 agonist ivuxolimab. These receptors were obtained from an adult with an advanced solid tumor such as melanoma, head and neck, liver or kidney cancer.

The chain recombines TRBV5-6 with TRBJ2-7; D is undetermined. The CDR3 has 13 amino acids. Trimming removed 1 base at V and 5 bases at J, with 10 bases between. Germline assignment: CDR1 SGHDT and CDR2 YYEEEE. The CDR3 spells CASSLYIWDEQYF. In DNA form, the CDR3 reads TGTGCCAGCAGCTTGTATATCTGGGACGAGCAGTACTTC.

Judged by abundance, this clone is medium-sized (0.01 to 0.1%). This chain connects TRBV7-8 to TRBJ1-5; the D gene is possibly TRBD1 (5 bases). The CDR3 loop spans 14 amino acids. Germline CDR1 SGHVS, CDR2 FQNEAQ. Trimming pared 6 bases from V and 3 bases from J, leaving 12 bases between. Written as DNA, the CDR3 is TGTGCCAGCAGTCTCGGGGGATACAATCAGCCCCAGCATTTT. Amino acids: CASSLGGYNQPQHF.